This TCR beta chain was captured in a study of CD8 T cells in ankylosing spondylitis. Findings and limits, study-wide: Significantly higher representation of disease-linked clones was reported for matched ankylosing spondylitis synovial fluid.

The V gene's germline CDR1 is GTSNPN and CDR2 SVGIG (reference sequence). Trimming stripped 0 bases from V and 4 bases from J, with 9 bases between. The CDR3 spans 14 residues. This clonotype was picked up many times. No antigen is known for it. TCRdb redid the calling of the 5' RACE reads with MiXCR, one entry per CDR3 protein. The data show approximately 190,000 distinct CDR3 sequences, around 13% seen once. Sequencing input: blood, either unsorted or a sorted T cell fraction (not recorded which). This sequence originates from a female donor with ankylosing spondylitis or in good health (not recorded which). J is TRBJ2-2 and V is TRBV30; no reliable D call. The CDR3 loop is CAWSVGVGTGELFF. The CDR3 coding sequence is TGTGCCTGGAGTGTTGGGGTCGGCACCGGGGAGCTGTTTTTT.